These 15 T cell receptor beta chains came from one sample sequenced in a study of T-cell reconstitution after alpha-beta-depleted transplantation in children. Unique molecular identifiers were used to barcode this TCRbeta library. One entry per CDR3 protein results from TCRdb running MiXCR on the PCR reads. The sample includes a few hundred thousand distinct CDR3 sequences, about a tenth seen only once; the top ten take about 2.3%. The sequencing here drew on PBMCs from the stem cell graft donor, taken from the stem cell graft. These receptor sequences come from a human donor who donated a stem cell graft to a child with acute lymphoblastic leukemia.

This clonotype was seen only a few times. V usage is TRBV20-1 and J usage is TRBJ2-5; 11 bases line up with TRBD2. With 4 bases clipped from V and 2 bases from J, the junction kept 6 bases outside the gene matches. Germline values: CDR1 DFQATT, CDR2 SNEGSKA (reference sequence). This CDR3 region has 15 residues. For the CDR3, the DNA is TGCAGTGCTATATTCGGACTAGCGGGTCAAGAGACCCAGTACTTC. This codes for CSAIFGLAGQETQYF.

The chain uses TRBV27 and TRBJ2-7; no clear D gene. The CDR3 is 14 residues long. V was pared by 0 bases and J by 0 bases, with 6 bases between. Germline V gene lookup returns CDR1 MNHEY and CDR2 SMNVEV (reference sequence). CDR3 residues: CASSLSTPSYEQYF. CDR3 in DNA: TGTGCCAGCAGTTTATCGACTCCCTCCTACGAGCAGTACTTC.

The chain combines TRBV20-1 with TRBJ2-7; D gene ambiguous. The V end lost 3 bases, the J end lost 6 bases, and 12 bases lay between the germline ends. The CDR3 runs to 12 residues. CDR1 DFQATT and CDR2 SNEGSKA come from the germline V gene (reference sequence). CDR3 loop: CSASRILGEQYF. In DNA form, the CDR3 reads TGCAGTGCTAGTCGTATTTTGGGCGAGCAGTACTTC.

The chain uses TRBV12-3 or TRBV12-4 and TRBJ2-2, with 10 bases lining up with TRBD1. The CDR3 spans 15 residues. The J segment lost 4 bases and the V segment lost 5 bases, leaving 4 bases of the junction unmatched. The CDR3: CASSPGQGTTGELFF. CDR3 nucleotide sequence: TGTGCCAGCAGTCCGGGACAGGGGACCACCGGGGAGCTGTTTTTT.

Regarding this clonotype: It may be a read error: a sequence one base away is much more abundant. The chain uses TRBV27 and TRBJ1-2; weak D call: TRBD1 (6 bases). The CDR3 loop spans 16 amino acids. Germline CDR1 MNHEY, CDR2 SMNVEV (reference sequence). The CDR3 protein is CASSLSENRDFYGDTF. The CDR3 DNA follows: TGTGCCAGCAGTTTATCCGAGAACAGGGATTTCTATGGCGACACCTTC.

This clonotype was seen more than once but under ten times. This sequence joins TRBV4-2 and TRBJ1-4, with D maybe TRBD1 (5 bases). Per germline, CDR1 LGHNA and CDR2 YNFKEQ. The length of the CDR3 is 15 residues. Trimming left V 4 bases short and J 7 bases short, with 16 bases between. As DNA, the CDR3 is TGTGCCAGCAGCCCGGATGAGGTGGGGGGTGAAAAACTGTTTTTT. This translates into CASSPDEVGGEKLFF.

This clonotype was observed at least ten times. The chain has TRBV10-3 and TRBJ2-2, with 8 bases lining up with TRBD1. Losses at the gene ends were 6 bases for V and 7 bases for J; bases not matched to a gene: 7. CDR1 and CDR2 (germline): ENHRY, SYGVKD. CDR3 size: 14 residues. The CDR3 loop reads CAIRTQGAGGELFF. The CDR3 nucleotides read TGTGCCATCAGGACGCAGGGGGCTGGCGGGGAGCTGTTTTTT.

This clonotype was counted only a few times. CDR3 nucleotide sequence: TGTGCCAGCAGCTCGGCGGCTAGCTCCTACGAGCAGTACTTC. Its protein product is CASSSAASSYEQYF. The chain couples TRBV7-9 to TRBJ2-7; D remains ambiguous. This CDR3 has 14 residues. Germline assignment: CDR1 SEHNR and CDR2 FQNEAQ (reference sequence). Trimming stripped 4 bases from V and 0 bases from J, with 10 bases between.

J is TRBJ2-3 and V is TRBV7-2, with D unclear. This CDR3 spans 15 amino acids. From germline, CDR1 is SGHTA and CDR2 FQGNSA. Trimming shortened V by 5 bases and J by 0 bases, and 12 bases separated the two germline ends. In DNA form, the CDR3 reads TGTGCCAGCAGCCCAAGTGGGATTAGCACAGATACGCAGTATTTT. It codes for CASSPSGISTDTQYF.

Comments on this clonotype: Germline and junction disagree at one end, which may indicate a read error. For the CDR3, the DNA is TGTGCTAGCAGCTTAGGGTACGGCGGGGAGCTGTTTTTT. It yields the protein CASSLGYGGELFF. The chain employs TRBV7-7 and TRBJ2-2, with no clear D. The CDR3 has 13 amino acids. Germline CDR1 reads SSHAT; CDR2 reads FNYEAQ (reference sequence). Filled out from reference TRBV7-7 and TRBJ2-2, the complete variable domain reads GAGVSQSPRYKVTKRGQDVTLRCDPISSHATLYWYQQALGQGPEFLTYFNYEAQPDKSGLPSDRFSAERPEGSISTLTIQRTEQRDSAMYRCASSLGYGGELFFGEGSRLTVL.

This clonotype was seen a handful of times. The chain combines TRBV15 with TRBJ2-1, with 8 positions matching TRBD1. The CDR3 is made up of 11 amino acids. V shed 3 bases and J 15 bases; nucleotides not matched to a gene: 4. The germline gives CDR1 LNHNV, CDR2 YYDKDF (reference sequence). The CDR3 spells CATSRTGDLFF. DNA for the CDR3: TGTGCCACCAGCAGGACAGGGGATCTGTTCTTC. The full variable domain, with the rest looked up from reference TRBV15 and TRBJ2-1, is DAMVIQNPRYQVTQFGKPVTLSCSQTLNHNVMYWYQQKSSQAPKLLFHYYDKDFNNEADTPDNFQSRRPNTSFCFLDIRSPGLGDTAMYLCATSRTGDLFFGPGTRLTVL.

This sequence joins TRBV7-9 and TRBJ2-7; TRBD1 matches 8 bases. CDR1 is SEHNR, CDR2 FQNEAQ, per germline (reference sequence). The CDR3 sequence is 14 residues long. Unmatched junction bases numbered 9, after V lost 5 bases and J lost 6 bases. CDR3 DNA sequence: TGTGCCAGCAGCCATGGGACAGGTATGGCCGAGCAGTACTTC. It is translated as CASSHGTGMAEQYF.

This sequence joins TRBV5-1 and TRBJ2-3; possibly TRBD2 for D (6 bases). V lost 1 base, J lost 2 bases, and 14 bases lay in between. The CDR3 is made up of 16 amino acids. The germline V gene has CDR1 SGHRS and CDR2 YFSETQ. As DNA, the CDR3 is TGCGCCAGCAGCTTGATGATCACGGGGGACACAGATACGCAGTATTTT. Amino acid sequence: CASSLMITGDTDTQYF.

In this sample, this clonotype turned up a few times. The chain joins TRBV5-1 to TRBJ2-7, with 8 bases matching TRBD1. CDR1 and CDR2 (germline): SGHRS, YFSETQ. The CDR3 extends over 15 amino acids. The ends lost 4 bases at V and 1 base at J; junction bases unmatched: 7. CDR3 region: CASSPRDRNSYEQYF. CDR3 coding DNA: TGCGCCAGCAGCCCCAGGGACAGGAATTCCTACGAGCAGTACTTC. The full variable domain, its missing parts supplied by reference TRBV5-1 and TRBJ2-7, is KAGVTQTPRYLIKTRGQQVTLSCSPISGHRSVSWYQQTPGQGLQFLFEYFSETQRNKGNFPGRFSGRQFSNSRSEMNVSTLELGDSALYLCASSPRDRNSYEQYFGPGTRLTVT.

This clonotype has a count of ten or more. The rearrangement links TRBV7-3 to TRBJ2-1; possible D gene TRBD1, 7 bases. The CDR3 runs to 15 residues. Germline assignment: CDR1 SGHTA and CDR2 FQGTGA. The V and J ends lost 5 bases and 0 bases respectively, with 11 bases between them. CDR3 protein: CASSPQGGSYNEQFF. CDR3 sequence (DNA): TGTGCCAGCAGCCCCCAGGGGGGCTCCTACAATGAGCAGTTCTTC.